Following are 32 T cell receptor beta chains from one sample sequenced in a study of PD-L1 blockade in urothelial cancer. Assay used: immunoSEQ multiplex PCR; TCRdb lists only in-frame clones, some missing. This table holds fewer than 85,000 clones, more than 70% found once. As to time point: peripheral blood 6 weeks after treatment start. The source was PBMCs, collected around atezolizumab (anti-PD-L1) treatment. All receptors come from a man aged 60-69 years with urothelial cancer.

In its sample, this clone was seen once. The V and J genes are TRBV9 and TRBJ1-1; maybe TRBD1 (5 bases). The ends were cut back, 0 bases at V and 8 bases at J, with 11 bases in the middle. Germline V gene sequence: CDR1 SGDLS, CDR2 YYNGEE. The CDR3 is 13 amino acids. CDR3 in DNA: TGTGCCAGCAGCGTAGACGACAGCAGGGAAGCTTTCTTT. Protein product: CASSVDDSREAFF. Looking up the rest from reference TRBV9 and TRBJ1-1 gives the full variable domain: DSGVTQTPKHLITATGQRVTLRCSPRSGDLSVYWYQQSLDQGLQFLIQYYNGEERAKGNILERFSAQQFPDLHSELNLSSLELGDSALYFCASSVDDSREAFFGQGTRLTVV.

In this sample, this clone turned up once. The CDR3 protein is CSVAGVRGNTIYF. As DNA, the CDR3 is TGCAGCGTCGCAGGCGTAAGAGGAAACACCATATATTTT. V gene TRBV29-1 combines with J gene TRBJ1-3; no firm D call. The CDR3 is 13 residues long. Germline lookup yields CDR1 SQVTM and CDR2 ANQGSEA. V was clipped by 6 bases and J by 4 bases, with 13 bases between them.

The chain has TRBV4-3 and TRBJ2-7; 8 nucleotides match TRBD1. Per germline, CDR1 LGHNA and CDR2 YSLEER. V shed 4 bases, J shed 2 bases, and the junction held 7 bases outside the gene matches. The CDR3 consists of 15 residues. The CDR3: CASSPLRGQAYEQYF. The CDR3 nucleotides read TGCGCCAGCAGCCCCCTCCGGGGACAGGCCTACGAGCAGTACTTC.

The chain joins TRBV12-1 to TRBJ1-2; TRBD1 was called by the table and not checked on the DNA. TRBV12-1 is flagged as a pseudogene. The CDR3 totals 16 residues. CDR3 in DNA: TGTGCCAGCAGCTTTCGGACAGGGGGCATGAGGTATGGCTACACCTTC. As protein: CASSFRTGGMRYGYTF.

This rearrangement joins TRBV28 to TRBJ2-7, with 7 bases that match TRBD2. Per the germline V gene, CDR1 is MDHEN and CDR2 is SYDVKM. The CDR3 contains 13 residues. Losses at the gene ends were 7 bases for V and 2 bases for J; bases not matched to a gene: 5. For the CDR3, the DNA is TGTGCCAGCAATGGGGGGGGAACCTACGAGCAGTACTTC. It specifies CASNGGGTYEQYF.

The chain joins TRBV5-6 to TRBJ2-3; weak D call: TRBD2 (5 bases). In germline, CDR1 is SGHDT, CDR2 YYEEEE. The CDR3 is 13 amino acids. V lost 1 base and J lost 6, with 9 bases in between. The CDR3 is CASSLYGGDTQYF. CDR3 sequence (DNA): TGTGCCAGCAGCTTGTACGGAGGTGATACGCAGTATTTT.

V is TRBV18 and J is TRBJ1-2; no definite D call. CDR1 is KGHSH, CDR2 LQKENI, per germline. V was clipped by 2 bases and J by 4 bases, with 20 bases between them. This CDR3 is 17 amino acids long. The CDR3 spells CASSPETLVTVSYGYTF. In DNA, the CDR3 is TGTGCCAGCTCACCAGAAACTCTAGTTACGGTTAGCTATGGCTACACCTTC.

The chain employs TRBV7-2 and TRBJ2-7; possibly TRBD2 for D (6 bases). The CDR3 is 13 residues long. Germline CDR1 reads SGHTA; CDR2 reads FQGNSA. V gave up 7 bases and J gave up 6 bases, with 16 bases separating them. In DNA, the CDR3 is TGTGCCAGCAAATACCGGTGGGAGGCCGAGCAGTACTTC. Encoded protein: CASKYRWEAEQYF.

This clone has a single count. The chain's CDR3 is CATLPGIDANYGYTF. CDR3 sequence (DNA): TGTGCCACCCTACCAGGGATTGACGCTAACTATGGCTACACCTTC. The rearrangement uses TRBV10-3 and TRBJ1-2, with a tentative D call TRBD1 (5 bases). Germline CDR1 is ENHRY and CDR2 is SYGVKD. The ends were cut back, 10 bases at V and 0 bases at J, with 18 bases in the middle. The CDR3 is made up of 15 amino acids.

This rearrangement joins TRBV7-2 to TRBJ2-7; TRBD1 matches 8 bases. CDR1 and CDR2 from the germline V gene are SGHTA and FQGNSA. V dropped 4 bases and J dropped 4; count of bases not matched to a gene: 9. CDR3 length equals 15 residues. CDR3 sequence (DNA): TGTGCCAGCAGCTCCCCCCGGACAGGGAGTTACGAGCAGTACTTC. Residues: CASSSPRTGSYEQYF.

This clone has only one observation. The chain uses TRBV10-3 and TRBJ1-1, with 10 bases lining up with TRBD1. The J segment lost 4 bases and the V segment lost 4 bases, leaving 3 bases of the junction unmatched. Per the germline V gene, CDR1 is ENHRY and CDR2 is SYGVKD. This CDR3 region has 14 residues. As DNA, the CDR3 is TGTGCCATCAGTGTGACAGGGGGCCGCACTGAAGCTTTCTTT. Translated: CAISVTGGRTEAFF.

This chain joins TRBV20-1 and TRBJ2-7, with D tentatively TRBD1 (6 bases). This CDR3 has 11 amino acids. The V end lost 6 bases, the J end lost 6 bases, and 12 bases lay between the germline ends. The germline CDR1 and CDR2 sequences are DFQATT and SNEGSKA (reference sequence). The CDR3 DNA is TGCAGTGCCCCAGGGGTCTCCGAGCAGTACTTC. It translates to CSAPGVSEQYF.

This clone was seen once. V usage is TRBV6-1 and J usage is TRBJ1-1; TRBD1 is a possible D gene (5 bases). There are 12 residues in the CDR3. V lost 7 bases and J lost 3, with 9 bases in between. Germline-derived CDR1 and CDR2 are MNHNS and SASEGT. The CDR3 sequence is CASTGGYTEAFF. As DNA, the CDR3 is TGTGCCAGCACCGGGGGATACACTGAAGCTTTCTTT.

The chain links TRBV2 to TRBJ2-1, with 11 positions matching TRBD2. Germline trimming cut 4 bases from V and 9 bases from J; bases unmatched to any gene: 11. This CDR3 is 16 amino acids long. CDR1 is SNHLY and CDR2 is FYNNEI in the germline V gene. CDR3 protein: CASSGPSGRIQGEQFF. The CDR3 DNA reads TGTGCCAGCAGTGGCCCTAGCGGGAGGATTCAGGGTGAGCAGTTCTTC.

V gene TRBV27 combines with J gene TRBJ2-3; possible D gene TRBD2, 7 bases. Trimming stripped 2 bases from V and 4 bases from J, with 16 bases between. There are 16 residues in the CDR3. CDR1 MNHEY and CDR2 SMNVEV come from the germline V gene (reference sequence). The CDR3 coding sequence is TGTGCCAGCAGTTTAATAAGGGGGACTAACGCAGATACGCAGTATTTT. The encoded protein is CASSLIRGTNADTQYF.

V usage is TRBV10-3 and J usage is TRBJ2-3; D perhaps matches TRBD1 (6 bases). V was trimmed by 7 bases and J by 4 bases, leaving 21 bases between them. Germline V lookup: CDR1 ENHRY, CDR2 SYGVKD. The CDR3 is made up of 16 amino acids. The CDR3 loop reads CAITIRGDKKADTQYF. The CDR3 bases are TGTGCCATCACTATCCGTGGGGACAAAAAGGCAGATACGCAGTATTTT.

The chain employs TRBV27 and TRBJ2-3, with 8 positions matching TRBD2. In germline, CDR1 is MNHEY, CDR2 SMNVEV (reference sequence). The CDR3 is made up of 15 amino acids. The V segment lost 3 bases and the J segment 2 bases; nucleotides outside the gene matches: 4. The CDR3 region has the DNA TGTGCCAGCAGTTTTAGCGGGACCTACACAGATACGCAGTATTTT. Its protein product is CASSFSGTYTDTQYF.

The chain employs TRBV5-1 and TRBJ2-7, with TRBD1 identical over 7 bases. Germline lookup yields CDR1 SGHRS and CDR2 YFSETQ. The CDR3 consists of 18 residues. After removal of 1 base from V and 1 base from J, the junction contained 14 bases not matched to a gene. CDR3 nucleotides: TGCGCCAGCAGCTTGATCTCGGAAGGATGGGACAGATCCTACGAGCAGTACTTC. Its protein is CASSLISEGWDRSYEQYF.

The V and J genes are TRBV7-3 and TRBJ1-5; D possibly corresponds to TRBD1 (5 bases). V dropped 5 bases and J dropped 6 bases, with 11 bases sitting between them. The germline gives CDR1 SGHTA, CDR2 FQGTGA. The CDR3 has 13 amino acids. The CDR3 DNA reads as TGTGCCAGCAGCCTCTCGGGGGGTCAGCCCCAGCATTTT. This encodes CASSLSGGQPQHF.

The rearrangement joins TRBV12-5 to TRBJ2-7; 9 bases agree with TRBD1. V was clipped by 3 bases and J by 12 bases; unmatched bases: 6. Per germline, CDR1 LGHNT and CDR2 FRNRAP. This CDR3 contains 12 residues. CDR3 DNA: TGTGCTAGTGGTTTCCCCCGGGACAGGGTGTACTTC. Protein: CASGFPRDRVYF.

The chain joins TRBV6-6 to TRBJ2-1; D is perhaps TRBD1 (5 bases). The CDR3 totals 16 residues. Per the germline V gene, CDR1 is MNHNY and CDR2 is SVGAGI (reference sequence). V lost 10 bases, J lost 0 bases, and 19 bases lay in between. CDR3 loop: CATNYRQLSSYNEQFF. In DNA form, the CDR3 reads TGTGCCACTAACTACAGACAGCTGAGCTCCTACAATGAGCAGTTCTTC.

The V gene is TRBV30, the J gene TRBJ2-1, with a tentative D call TRBD1 (6 bases). Trimming left V 0 bases short and J 2 bases short, with 11 bases between. CDR1 and CDR2 from the germline V gene are GTSNPN and SVGIG (reference sequence). The CDR3 has 15 residues. The CDR3 loop reads CAWSVRGSAYNEQFF. As DNA, the CDR3 is TGTGCCTGGAGTGTCAGGGGTAGTGCCTACAATGAGCAGTTCTTC.

The chain employs TRBV5-1 and TRBJ2-5, with 13 nucleotides matching TRBD2. Germline trimming cut 4 bases from V and 3 bases from J; bases unmatched to any gene: 6. CDR1 is SGHRS and CDR2 is YFSETQ in the germline V gene. The CDR3 is 16 residues long. The CDR3, as DNA: TGCGCCAGCAGCATGGGACTAGCGGGGCGGGAAGAGACCCAGTACTTC. It is translated as CASSMGLAGREETQYF.

The chain carries TRBV18 and TRBJ2-7; D is undetermined. The length of the CDR3 is 14 residues. V lost 3 bases and J 1 base, leaving 10 bases between the germline ends. Per the germline V gene, CDR1 is KGHSH and CDR2 is LQKENI. The CDR3 nucleotides read TGTGCCAGCTCACCTGTTAAGAGGTCCTACGAGCAGTACTTC. This translates into CASSPVKRSYEQYF.

About this clone: A junction boundary mismatches the germline segment, possibly from a read error. The rearrangement joins TRBV19 to TRBJ2-1; 7 bases fit TRBD2. Germline V gene data show CDR1 as LNHDA and CDR2 as SQIVND (reference sequence). This CDR3 region has 17 residues. The CDR3 coding sequence is TGTGCCAGTAGCATAGGCGGGACTACAACGAGGAACAATGAGCAGTTCTTC. Translating gives CASSIGGTTTRNNEQFF.

This clone appeared a few times. The V call is TRBV5-1, the J call TRBJ1-1; tentative D call: TRBD1 (5 bases). The germline V and J ends were trimmed by 4 bases and 4 bases, with 20 bases remaining between them. The CDR3 is 16 residues long. Germline assignment: CDR1 SGHRS and CDR2 YFSETQ. For the CDR3, the DNA is TGCGCCAGCAGCGTCTCAACCTATCGGGGGGGCACTGAAGCTTTCTTT. Amino acid sequence: CASSVSTYRGGTEAFF.

The chain couples TRBV29-1 to TRBJ2-1, with D possibly TRBD1 on 6 matching bases. Germline V lookup: CDR1 SQVTM, CDR2 ANQGSEA. The CDR3 has 12 amino acids. V lost 5 bases and J 8 bases, leaving 13 bases between the germline ends. The CDR3 DNA reads TGCAGCGTTTCCCCAGGGGAGTATGAGCAGTTCTTC. It specifies CSVSPGEYEQFF.

The chain has TRBV4-1 and TRBJ2-7; 9 nucleotides match TRBD1. The CDR3 length is 14 residues. Germline V gene sequence: CDR1 MGHRA, CDR2 YSYEKL. The ends lost 8 bases at V and 3 bases at J; junction bases unmatched: 8. CDR3 sequence (DNA): TGCGCCAGCGGTGGGATGGGACAGGGCTACGAGCAGTACTTC. It translates to CASGGMGQGYEQYF.

The chain is built from TRBV10-3 and TRBJ1-2; D is perhaps TRBD1 (5 bases). In germline, CDR1 is ENHRY, CDR2 SYGVKD. V dropped 6 bases and J dropped 8 bases, with 19 bases sitting between them. The CDR3 runs to 14 residues. In nucleotides, the CDR3 is TGTGCCATCAGACGAATGGGGCTTGGCGAGGGCTACACCTTC. Translating gives CAIRRMGLGEGYTF.

The rearrangement links TRBV7-9 to TRBJ1-1, with D perhaps TRBD1 (5 bases). The CDR3 sequence is 14 residues long. Trimming shortened V by 1 base and J by 4 bases, and 10 bases separated the two germline ends. Per the germline V gene, CDR1 is SEHNR and CDR2 is FQNEAQ (reference sequence). CDR3 coding DNA: TGTGCCAGCAGCTTAGGGACACGGAGCACTGAAGCTTTCTTT. It encodes CASSLGTRSTEAFF.

The chain employs TRBV9 and TRBJ2-3, with TRBD2 matching 8 bases. V lost 0 bases to trimming and J lost 2 bases; unmatched junction nucleotides: 8. The CDR3 is made up of 17 amino acids. Germline CDR1 is SGDLS and CDR2 is YYNGEE. The CDR3 sequence is CASSVVQSGSFTDTQYF. CDR3 bases: TGTGCCAGCAGCGTAGTTCAGAGCGGGAGTTTCACAGATACGCAGTATTTT.

The chain is built from TRBV30 and TRBJ2-7, with a possible D match to TRBD2 (5 bases). The germline V and J ends were trimmed by 0 bases and 2 bases, with 11 bases remaining between them. The CDR3 runs to 14 residues. Germline loops: CDR1 GTSNPN, CDR2 SVGIG (reference sequence). The DNA of the CDR3 is TGTGCCTGGAGTGTACTTGTCGGGGCCTACGAGCAGTACTTC. Protein sequence: CAWSVLVGAYEQYF.